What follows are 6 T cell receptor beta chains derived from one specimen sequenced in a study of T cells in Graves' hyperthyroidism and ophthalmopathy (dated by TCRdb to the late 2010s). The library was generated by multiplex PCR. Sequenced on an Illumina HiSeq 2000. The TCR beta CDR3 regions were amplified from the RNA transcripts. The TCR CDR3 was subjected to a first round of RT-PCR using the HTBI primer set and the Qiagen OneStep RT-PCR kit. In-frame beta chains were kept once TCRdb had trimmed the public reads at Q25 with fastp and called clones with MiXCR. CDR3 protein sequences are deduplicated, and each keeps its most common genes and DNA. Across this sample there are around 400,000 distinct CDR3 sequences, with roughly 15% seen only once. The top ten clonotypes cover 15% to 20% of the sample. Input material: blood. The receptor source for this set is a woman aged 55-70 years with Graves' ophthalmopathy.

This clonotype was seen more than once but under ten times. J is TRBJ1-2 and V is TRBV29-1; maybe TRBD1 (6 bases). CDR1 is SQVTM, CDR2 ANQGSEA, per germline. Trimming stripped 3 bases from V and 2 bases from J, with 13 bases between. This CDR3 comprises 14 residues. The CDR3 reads CSVEGLRGNYGYTF. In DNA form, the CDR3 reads TGCAGCGTTGAGGGACTGAGGGGGAACTATGGCTACACCTTC. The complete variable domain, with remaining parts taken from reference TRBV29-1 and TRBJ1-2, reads SAVISQKPSRDICQRGTSLTIQCQVDSQVTMMFWYRQQPGQSLTLIATANQGSEATYESGFVIDKFPISRPNLTFSTLTVSNMSPEDSSIYLCSVEGLRGNYGYTFGSGTRLTVV.

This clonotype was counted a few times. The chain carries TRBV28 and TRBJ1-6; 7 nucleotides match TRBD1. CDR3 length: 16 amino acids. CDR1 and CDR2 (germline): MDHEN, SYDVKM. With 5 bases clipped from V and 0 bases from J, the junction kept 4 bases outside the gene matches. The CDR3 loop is CASSPGQSSYNSPLHF. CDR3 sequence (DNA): TGTGCCAGCAGTCCGGGACAGAGCTCCTATAATTCACCCCTCCACTTT. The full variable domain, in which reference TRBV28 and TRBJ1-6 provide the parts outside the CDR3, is DVKVTQSSRYLVKRTGEKVFLECVQDMDHENMFWYRQDPGLGLRLIYFSYDVKMKEKGDIPEGYSVSREKKERFSLILESASTNQTSMYLCASSPGQSSYNSPLHFGNGTRLTVT.

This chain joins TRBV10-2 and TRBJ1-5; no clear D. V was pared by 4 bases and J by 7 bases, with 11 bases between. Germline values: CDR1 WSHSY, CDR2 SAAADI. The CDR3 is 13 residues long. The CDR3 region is CASSAGSGQPQHF. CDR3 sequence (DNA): TGCGCCAGCAGTGCCGGATCGGGGCAGCCCCAGCATTTT.

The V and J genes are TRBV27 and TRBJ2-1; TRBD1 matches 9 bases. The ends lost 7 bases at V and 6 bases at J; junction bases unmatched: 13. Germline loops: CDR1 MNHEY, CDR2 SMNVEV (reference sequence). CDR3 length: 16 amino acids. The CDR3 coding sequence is TGTGCCAGCACCCAGACAGGGGGGGGGGGTCTCAATGAGCAGTTCTTC. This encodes CASTQTGGGGLNEQFF.

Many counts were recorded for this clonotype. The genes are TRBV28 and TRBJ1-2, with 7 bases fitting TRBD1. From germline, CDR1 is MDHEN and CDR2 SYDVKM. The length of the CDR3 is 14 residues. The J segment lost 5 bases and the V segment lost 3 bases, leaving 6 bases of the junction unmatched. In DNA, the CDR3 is TGTGCCAGCAGTTTGCCCCAGGGGGTGTATGGCTACACCTTC. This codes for CASSLPQGVYGYTF.

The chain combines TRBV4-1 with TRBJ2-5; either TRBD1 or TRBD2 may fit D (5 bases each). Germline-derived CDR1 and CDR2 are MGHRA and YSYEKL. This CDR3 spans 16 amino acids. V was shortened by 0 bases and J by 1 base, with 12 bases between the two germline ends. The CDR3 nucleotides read TGCGCCAGCAGCCAAGATGGTCAGGGACCCCAAGAGACCCAGTACTTC. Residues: CASSQDGQGPQETQYF.